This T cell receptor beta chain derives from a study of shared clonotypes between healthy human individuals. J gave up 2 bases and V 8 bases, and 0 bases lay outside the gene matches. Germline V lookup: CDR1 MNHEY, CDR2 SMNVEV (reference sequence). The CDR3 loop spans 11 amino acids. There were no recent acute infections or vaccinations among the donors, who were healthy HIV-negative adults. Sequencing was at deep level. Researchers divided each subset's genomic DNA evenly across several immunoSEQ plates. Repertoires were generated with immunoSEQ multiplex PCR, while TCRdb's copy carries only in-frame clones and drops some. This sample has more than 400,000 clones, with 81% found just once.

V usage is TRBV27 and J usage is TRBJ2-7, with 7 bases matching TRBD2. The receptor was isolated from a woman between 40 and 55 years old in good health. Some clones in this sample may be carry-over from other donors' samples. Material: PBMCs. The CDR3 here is CASRGAYEQYF. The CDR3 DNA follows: TGTGCCAGCCGGGGGGCCTACGAGCAGTACTTC.